The following is a T cell receptor beta chain sequence with its context. Libraries were prepared by immunoSEQ multiplex PCR; TCRdb keeps only in-frame clonotypes and omits some of them. The data show fewer than 75,000 clones, with 85% to 95% seen just once and 1.5% to 2% held by the top ten. Germline V lookup: CDR1 SNHLY, CDR2 FYNNEI. There are 14 residues in the CDR3. Trimming cost V 7 bases and J 9 bases; bases outside gene matches: 9. The approximately 120-subject validation cohort, separate from the approximately 670-subject first cohort, included the donors. The record originates from a study of cytomegalovirus exposure and HLA in healthy donors.

V is TRBV2 and J is TRBJ2-1, with 10 bases identical to TRBD2. The TCR was taken from a woman younger than 30 in good health and CMV-seropositive. Sequencing input: PBMCs. The DNA of the CDR3 is TGTGCCAGCACCGATCTAGCGGGAGTGGTTGAGCAGTTCTTC. Its translation is CASTDLAGVVEQFF.